A single sample gave rise to the 5 T cell receptor beta chains below, sequenced in a study of blood T cell repertoires in COVID-19. TCRdb keeps only in-frame clones here, not all; method: immunoSEQ multiplex PCR. The sample includes around 450,000 clones, about 90% of them seen just once. Sequenced material: PBMCs or T cells enriched from blood (not recorded which). These receptors originate from a woman aged 18-29 years with acute COVID-19.

The chain has TRBV7-9 and TRBJ2-6; possibly TRBD1 for D (5 bases). Germline V CDR1 and CDR2: SEHNR, FQNEAQ (reference sequence). Trimming cost V 5 bases and J 4 bases, with 12 bases left between them. This CDR3 comprises 15 residues. The CDR3 reads CASSGTGPGANVLTF. The CDR3 DNA is TGTGCCAGCAGCGGAACAGGCCCGGGGGCCAACGTCCTGACTTTC. Looking up the rest from reference TRBV7-9 and TRBJ2-6 gives the full variable domain: DTGVSQNPRHKITKRGQNVTFRCDPISEHNRLYWYRQTLGQGPEFLTYFQNEAQLEKSRLLSDRFSAERPKGSFSTLEIQRTEQGDSAMYLCASSGTGPGANVLTFGAGSRLTVL.

The chain couples TRBV6-6 to TRBJ1-2, with 8 bases identical to TRBD1. CDR1 and CDR2 (germline): MNHNY, SVGAGI (reference sequence). After removal of 5 bases from V and 3 bases from J, the junction contained 14 bases not matched to a gene. CDR3 length: 17 residues. The CDR3 bases are TGTGCCAGCAGTCCCACCTCAGTGGACAGGGTGGACTATGGCTACACCTTC. Translated: CASSPTSVDRVDYGYTF.

The genes are TRBV28 and TRBJ1-2; maybe TRBD1 (5 bases). Trimming pared 5 bases from V and 8 bases from J, leaving 18 bases between. Germline CDR1 is MDHEN and CDR2 is SYDVKM. The CDR3 spans 14 residues. CDR3 DNA sequence: TGTGCCAGCAGTAACGGGGGTTTGGTAGAGGGCTACACCTTC. Translating it yields CASSNGGLVEGYTF.

V and J are TRBV28 and TRBJ1-5; perhaps TRBD1 as D (6 bases). V lost 6 bases and J 5 bases, leaving 20 bases between the germline ends. Per the germline V gene, CDR1 is MDHEN and CDR2 is SYDVKM. The length of the CDR3 is 16 residues. CDR3 region: CASSPIRDTKDQPQHF. For the CDR3, the DNA is TGTGCCAGCAGCCCGATCCGGGACACTAAAGATCAGCCCCAGCATTTT.

This sequence joins TRBV2 and TRBJ1-1, with D maybe TRBD1 (5 bases). This CDR3 is built from 12 residues. Trimming shortened V by 2 bases and J by 10 bases, and 11 bases separated the two germline ends. CDR1 is SNHLY and CDR2 is FYNNEI in the germline V gene. The CDR3 DNA reads as TGTGCCAGCAGTGAAAGTTACCAGGGAGCTTTCTTT. It codes for CASSESYQGAFF.